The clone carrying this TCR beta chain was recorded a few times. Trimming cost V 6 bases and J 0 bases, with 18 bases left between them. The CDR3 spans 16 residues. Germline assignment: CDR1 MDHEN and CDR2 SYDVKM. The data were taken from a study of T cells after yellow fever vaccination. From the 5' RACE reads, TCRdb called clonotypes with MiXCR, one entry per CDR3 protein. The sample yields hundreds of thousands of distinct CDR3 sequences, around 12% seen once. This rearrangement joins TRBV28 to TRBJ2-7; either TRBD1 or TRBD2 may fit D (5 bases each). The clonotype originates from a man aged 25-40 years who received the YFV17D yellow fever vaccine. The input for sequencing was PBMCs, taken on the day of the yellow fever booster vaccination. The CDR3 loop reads CASSLGPFTSSYEQYF. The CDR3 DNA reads TGTGCCAGCAGCTTGGGACCCTTTACCAGCTCCTACGAGCAGTACTTC. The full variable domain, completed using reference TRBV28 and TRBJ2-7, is DVKVTQSSRYLVKRTGEKVFLECVQDMDHENMFWYRQDPGLGLRLIYFSYDVKMKEKGDIPEGYSVSREKKERFSLILESASTNQTSMYLCASSLGPFTSSYEQYFGPGTRLTVT.